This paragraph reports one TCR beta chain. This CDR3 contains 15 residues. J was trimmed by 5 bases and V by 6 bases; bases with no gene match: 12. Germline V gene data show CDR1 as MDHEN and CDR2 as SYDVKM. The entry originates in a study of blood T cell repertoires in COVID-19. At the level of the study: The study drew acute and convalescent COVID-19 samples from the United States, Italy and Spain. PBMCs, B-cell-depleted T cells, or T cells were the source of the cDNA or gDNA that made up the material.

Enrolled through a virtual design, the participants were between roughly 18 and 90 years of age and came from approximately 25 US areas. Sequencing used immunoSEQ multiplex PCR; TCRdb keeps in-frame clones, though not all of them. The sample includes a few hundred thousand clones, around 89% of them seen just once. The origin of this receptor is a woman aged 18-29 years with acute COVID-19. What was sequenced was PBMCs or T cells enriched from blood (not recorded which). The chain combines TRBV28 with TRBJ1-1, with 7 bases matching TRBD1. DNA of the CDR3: TGTGCCAGCAGCCCGACGACAGGGAAGGGGACTGAAGCTTTCTTT. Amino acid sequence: CASSPTTGKGTEAFF.